This record looks at one T cell receptor (beta chain) sequence and its context. Its antigen is undetermined. This specimen comes from a study of cytomegalovirus exposure and HLA in healthy donors. Study-wide points: Researchers reported in a later analysis that a missense DCLRE1C variant was tied to TCR beta V- and J-gene trimming.

PCR used 60 Vbeta primers and 13 Jbeta primers. Here immunoSEQ multiplex PCR was the method, and the copy in TCRdb shows in-frame clones only, minus some. This sample's table has about 64,000 clones. Trimming at V came to 4 bases and at J to 2 bases, leaving 3 bases not matched to a gene. This CDR3 spans 14 amino acids. CDR1 is KGHSH and CDR2 is LQKENI in the germline V gene. The rearrangement joins TRBV18 to TRBJ2-7; TRBD1 matches 9 bases. Material: PBMCs. This TCR derives from a woman aged 18-29 years in good health and CMV-seronegative. The CDR3 sequence is CASSRTGGAYEQYF. The DNA of the CDR3 is TGTGCCAGCTCACGAACAGGGGGCGCCTACGAGCAGTACTTC.